One sample yielded the 9 T cell receptor beta chains listed below, sequenced in a study of PD-L1 blockade in urothelial cancer. The time point denotes: peripheral blood 6 weeks after treatment start. Produced via immunoSEQ multiplex PCR; TCRdb's table is partial and in-frame only. This sample yields about 130,000 clones, of which 86% are seen a single time; 2.4% belongs to the top ten. Sequenced here: PBMCs, sampled around atezolizumab (anti-PD-L1) treatment. Receptors were obtained from a man aged 45 to 65 with urothelial cancer.

The CDR3 loop reads CASSVAPQVETQYF. As DNA, the CDR3 is TGTGCCAGCAGCGTAGCTCCGCAGGTGGAGACCCAGTACTTC. This chain joins TRBV9 and TRBJ2-5; D not certain. Trimming pared 0 bases from V and 5 bases from J, leaving 11 bases between. There are 14 residues in the CDR3. Germline V gene data show CDR1 as SGDLS and CDR2 as YYNGEE.

In nucleotides, the CDR3 is TGTGCCAGCAGTTACGTGGTCGGGTCTCAGCCCCAGCATTTT. Amino acids: CASSYVVGSQPQHF. V and J are TRBV6-6 and TRBJ1-5, with D uncertain. The germline V gene has CDR1 MNHNY and CDR2 SVGAGI (reference sequence). There are 14 residues in the CDR3. Trimming cost V 2 bases and J 6 bases, with 11 bases left between them.

The CDR3 DNA reads TGTGCTAGTGGTTTGTTTACGAGGGGGGGTGAGCAGTTCTTC. Amino acid sequence: CASGLFTRGGEQFF. This rearrangement joins TRBV12-5 to TRBJ2-1; perhaps TRBD2 as D (7 bases). V lost 2 bases to trimming and J lost 9 bases, with 14 bases between them. The CDR3 consists of 14 residues. Looked up from germline, CDR1 is LGHNT and CDR2 is FRNRAP. Supplemented by reference TRBV12-5 and TRBJ2-1, the full variable domain reads DARVTQTPRHKVTEMGQEVTMRCQPILGHNTVFWYRQTMMQGLELLAYFRNRAPLDDSGMPKDRFSAEMPDATLATLKIQPSEPRDSAVYFCASGLFTRGGEQFFGPGTRLTVL.

This clone is a singleton in its sample. This chain links TRBV19 with TRBJ1-2, with TRBD1 matching 7 bases. Germline V gene lookup returns CDR1 LNHDA and CDR2 SQIVND (reference sequence). V was pared by 4 bases and J by 8 bases, with 7 bases of the junction left unmatched. The CDR3 runs to 13 residues. The CDR3 DNA reads TGTGCCAGTAGTACGAGAGGGGGCGAGGGCTACACCTTC. This translates into CASSTRGGEGYTF.

The J gene is TRBJ2-7, the V gene TRBV5-6; 7 bases are shared with TRBD1. Per the germline V gene, CDR1 is SGHDT and CDR2 is YYEEEE. The CDR3 has 14 amino acids. With 4 bases clipped from V and 2 bases from J, the junction kept 6 bases outside the gene matches. CDR3 nucleotides: TGTGCCAGCAGCAGGGGACAGAGCGCCTACGAGCAGTACTTC. Its translation is CASSRGQSAYEQYF.

Note on this clone: Other DNA sequences in the sample encode the same CDR3. The chain links TRBV5-1 to TRBJ1-1, with 8 nucleotides matching TRBD1. The CDR3 spans 14 residues. Germline loops: CDR1 SGHRS, CDR2 YFSETQ. After removal of 5 bases from V and 1 base from J, the junction contained 4 bases not matched to a gene. CDR3: CASSPGTGNTEAFF. The CDR3 coding sequence is TGCGCCAGCAGTCCCGGGACAGGGAACACTGAAGCTTTCTTT.

The chain recombines TRBV28 with TRBJ2-5, with 9 bases aligning to TRBD2. Trimming at V came to 7 bases and at J to 1 base, leaving 7 bases not matched to a gene. In germline, CDR1 is MDHEN, CDR2 SYDVKM. The CDR3 spans 15 residues. The CDR3 bases are TGTGCCAGCATTGCTAGCGGGACTTCCCAAGAGACCCAGTACTTC. Translating it yields CASIASGTSQETQYF.

V gene TRBV5-8 combines with J gene TRBJ2-7, with 12 bases aligning to TRBD2. V lost 0 bases to trimming and J lost 6 bases; unmatched junction nucleotides: 4. The CDR3 totals 15 residues. The germline V gene encodes CDR1 SGHTS and CDR2 YDEGEE. The CDR3 DNA is TGTGCCAGCAGCTTGGCACTAGCGGGAGGCGGCGAGCAGTACTTC. Protein product: CASSLALAGGGEQYF.

The V call is TRBV27, the J call TRBJ2-7, with unresolved D. Germline-derived CDR1 and CDR2 are MNHEY and SMNVEV (reference sequence). The CDR3 is 14 residues long. Between the trimmed V and J ends, which lost 3 bases and 5 bases, there was a span of 14 bases. DNA of the CDR3: TGTGCCAGCAGTTTCCTCCCCGTCCCCCACGAGCAGTACTTC. Amino acid sequence: CASSFLPVPHEQYF.